This T cell receptor beta chain was recovered during a study of metastatic and nonmetastatic thyroid tumors. Across the study: Comparison of repertoires was carried out across blood and tumor or nodule tissue from malignant and benign thyroid patients. Whole-study results and caveats: Significantly greater TCR beta diversity was reportedly found in malignant thyroid tumors than in benign nodules (in blood and tumor).

Turning to this clone: The antigen remains unidentified.

Thyroid surgery took place with no prior treatment in any patient. Per the original data handling: The study's classifier, a distant-metastasis tool for papillary thyroid cancer, was built using CDR3 differences across clinicopathological groups. TCRdb re-called clones from the PCR reads using MiXCR. Here the V and J calls rest on TCRdb's processing, not on the authors' analysis. The data hold several thousand clones, with under 30% observed a single time. The CDR3 length is 15 residues. Germline loops: CDR1 DFQATT, CDR2 SNEGSKA (reference sequence). V trimming: 3 bases; J trimming: 6 bases; junction bases outside the gene matches: 9.

Sequencing used adjacent normal tissue. The chain recombines TRBV20-1 with TRBJ2-5, with 11 bases aligning to TRBD1. The receptor's source is a male donor with papillary thyroid cancer or a benign thyroid nodule (not recorded which). Some clones in this sample may be carry-over from other donors' samples. CDR3 residues: CSASDRDRGTKTQYF. CDR3 DNA: TGCAGTGCTAGCGACCGGGACAGGGGGACGAAGACCCAGTACTTC.